The clone carrying this T cell receptor beta chain was found once. This same CDR3 is encoded by further DNA sequences in the sample. These data are taken from a study of shared clonotypes between healthy human individuals. About the research overall: Three CD4 naive, three CD4 memory, two CD8 naive and one CD8 memory plate were used per donor.

Germline CDR1 is SEHNR and CDR2 is FQNEAQ (reference sequence). The CDR3 extends over 11 amino acids. The V gene lost 3 bases and the J gene lost 4 bases, with 2 bases spanning the gap. The method was immunoSEQ multiplex PCR; TCRdb's version includes in-frame clones alone and lacks a portion of them. The sample consists of around 2.1 million clones, under 95% of them appearing once. Naive CD8 isolation took CD45RO-negative cells positively selected for CCR7 and excluded terminally differentiated effector memory CD45RA+ cells. This TCR was recovered from a young man in good health. Some clones in this sample may be carry-over from other donors' samples. The chain employs TRBV7-9 and TRBJ2-3; D remains unclear. Sequenced sample: naive CD8+ T cells from PBMCs. DNA of the CDR3: TGTGCCAGCAGCTTCCCAGATACGCAGTATTTT. Its protein product is CASSFPDTQYF.